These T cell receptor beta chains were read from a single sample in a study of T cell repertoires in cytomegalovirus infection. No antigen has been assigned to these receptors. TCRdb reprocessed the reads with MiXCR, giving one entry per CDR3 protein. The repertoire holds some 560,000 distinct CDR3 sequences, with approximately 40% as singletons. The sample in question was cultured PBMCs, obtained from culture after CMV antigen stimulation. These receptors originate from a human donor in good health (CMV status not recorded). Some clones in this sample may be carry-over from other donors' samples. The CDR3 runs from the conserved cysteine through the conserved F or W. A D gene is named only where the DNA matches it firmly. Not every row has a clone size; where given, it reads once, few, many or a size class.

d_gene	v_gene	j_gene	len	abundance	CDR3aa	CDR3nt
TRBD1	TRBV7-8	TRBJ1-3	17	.	CASSSRGPTGAGNTIYF	TGTGCCAGCAGCTCAAGGGGCCCGACAGGGGCTGGAAACACCATATATTTT
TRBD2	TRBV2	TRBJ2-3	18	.	CASSARPFGGRSTDTQYF	TGTGCCAGCAGTGCCAGGCCCTTTGGCGGGAGAAGCACAGATACGCAGTATTTT
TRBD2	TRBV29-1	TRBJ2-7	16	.	CSVGGSGRPSSYEQYF	TGCAGCGTTGGAGGTAGCGGGAGGCCAAGCTCCTACGAGCAGTACTTC
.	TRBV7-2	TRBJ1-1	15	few	CASITGGAVNTEAFF	TGTGCCAGCATCACCGGAGGGGCGGTGAACACTGAAGCTTTCTTT
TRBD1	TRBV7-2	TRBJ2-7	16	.	CASSLSPGQAIYEQYF	TGTGCCAGCAGCCTATCCCCGGGACAGGCAATCTACGAGCAGTACTTC
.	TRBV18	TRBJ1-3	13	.	CASTAGAGNTIYF	TGTGCCAGCACAGCCGGCGCTGGAAACACCATATATTTT
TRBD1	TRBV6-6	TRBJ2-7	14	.	CASSFGQGKYEQYF	TGTGCCAGCAGTTTCGGACAGGGGAAATACGAGCAGTACTTC
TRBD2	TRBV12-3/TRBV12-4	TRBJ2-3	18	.	CASRHGGTSGGGVGTQYF	TGTGCCAGCAGACACGGAGGGACTAGCGGGGGGGGGGTGGGTACGCAGTATTTT
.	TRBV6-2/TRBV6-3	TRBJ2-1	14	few	CASTPAPWGHEQFF	TGTGCCAGCACCCCGGCCCCGTGGGGCCATGAGCAGTTCTTC
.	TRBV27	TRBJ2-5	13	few	CASRRQTQETQYF	TGTGCCAGCAGACGACAAACCCAAGAGACCCAGTACTTC
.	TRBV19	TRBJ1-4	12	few	CASSPRHEKLFF	TGTGCCAGTAGTCCCCGCCACGAAAAACTGTTTTTT
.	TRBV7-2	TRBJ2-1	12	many	CASSSAGGRQFF	TGTGCCAGCAGCTCTGCTGGGGGGCGGCAGTTCTTC
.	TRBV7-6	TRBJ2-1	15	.	CASSLGGWGANEQFF	TGTGCCAGCAGCTTAGGTGGGTGGGGGGCCAATGAGCAGTTCTTC
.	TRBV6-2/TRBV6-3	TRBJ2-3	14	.	CASSSAAVTDTQYF	TGTGCCAGCAGTTCGGCAGCGGTCACAGATACGCAGTATTTT
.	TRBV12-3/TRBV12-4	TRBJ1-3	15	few	CASSGQGLSGNTIYF	TGTGCCAGCAGCGGCCAGGGCCTCTCTGGAAACACCATATATTTT
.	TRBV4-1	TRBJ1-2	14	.	CASSQEGAGYGYTF	TGCGCCAGCAGCCAAGAGGGGGCGGGGTATGGCTACACCTTC
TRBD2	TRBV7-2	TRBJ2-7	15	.	CASSLVSGDSYEQYF	TGTGCCAGCAGCTTAGTTAGCGGGGATTCCTACGAGCAGTACTTC
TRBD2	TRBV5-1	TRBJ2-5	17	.	CASSSLTSGGARETQYF	TGCGCCAGCAGCTCATTAACAAGCGGGGGGGCCCGGGAGACCCAGTACTTC
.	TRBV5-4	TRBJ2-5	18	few	CASSNDRGTARERETQYF	TGTGCCAGCAGCAATGACCGTGGAACAGCTAGAGAACGGGAGACCCAGTACTTC
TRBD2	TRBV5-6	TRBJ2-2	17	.	CASSLALAGGYTGELFF	TGTGCCAGCAGCTTGGCCCTAGCGGGAGGATACACCGGGGAGCTGTTTTTT
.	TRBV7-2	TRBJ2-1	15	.	CASSLVYAAYNEQFF	TGTGCCAGCAGCTTAGTTTACGCCGCCTACAATGAGCAGTTCTTC
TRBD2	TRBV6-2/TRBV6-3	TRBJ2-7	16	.	CASSYPLAGGTYEQYF	TGTGCCAGCAGTTACCCCTTGGCGGGAGGTACCTACGAGCAGTACTTC
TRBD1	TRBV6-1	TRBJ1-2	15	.	CASSGTGGVAYGYTF	TGTGCCAGCAGTGGAACAGGGGGGGTCGCCTATGGCTACACCTTC
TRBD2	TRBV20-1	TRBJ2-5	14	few	CSASSTAGVETQYF	TGCAGTGCTAGCTCAACAGCGGGGGTCGAGACCCAGTACTTC
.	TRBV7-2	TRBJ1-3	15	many	CASSYSGVRGNTIYF	TGTGCCAGCAGCTACTCGGGGGTACGGGGAAACACCATATATTTT
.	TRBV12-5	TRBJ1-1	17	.	CASGFGGQTVANTEAFF	TGTGCTAGTGGTTTCGGAGGACAGACCGTAGCAAACACTGAAGCTTTCTTT
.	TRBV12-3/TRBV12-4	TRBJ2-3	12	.	CASSSRLDTQYF	TGTGCCAGCAGTTCCCGACTAGATACGCAGTATTTT
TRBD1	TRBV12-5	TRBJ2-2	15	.	CASGSGTGHTGELFF	TGTGCTAGTGGTTCCGGGACAGGGCACACCGGGGAGCTGTTTTTT
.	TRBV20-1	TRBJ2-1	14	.	CSARVLSGYNEQFF	TGCAGTGCTAGAGTACTCTCCGGCTACAATGAGCAGTTCTTC